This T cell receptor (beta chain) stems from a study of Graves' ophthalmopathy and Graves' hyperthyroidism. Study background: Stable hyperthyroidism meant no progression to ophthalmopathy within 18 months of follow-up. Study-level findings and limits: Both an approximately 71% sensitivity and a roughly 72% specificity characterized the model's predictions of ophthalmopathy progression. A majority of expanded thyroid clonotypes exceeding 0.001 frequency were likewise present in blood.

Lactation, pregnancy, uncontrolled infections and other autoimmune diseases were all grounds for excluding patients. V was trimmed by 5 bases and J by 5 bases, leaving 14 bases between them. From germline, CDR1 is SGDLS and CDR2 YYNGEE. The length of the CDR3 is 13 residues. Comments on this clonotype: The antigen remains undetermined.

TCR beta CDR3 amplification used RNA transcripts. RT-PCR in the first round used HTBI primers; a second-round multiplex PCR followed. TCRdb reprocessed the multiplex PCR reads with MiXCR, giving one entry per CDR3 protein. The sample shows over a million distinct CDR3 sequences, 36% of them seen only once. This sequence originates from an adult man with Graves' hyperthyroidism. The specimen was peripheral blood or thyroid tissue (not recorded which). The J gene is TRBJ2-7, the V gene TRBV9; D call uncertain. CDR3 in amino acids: CASSYPSTDEQYF. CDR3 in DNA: TGTGCCAGCAGTTACCCGTCTACCGACGAGCAGTACTTC.